Shown below are 15 T cell receptor beta chains from a single sample sequenced in a study of T cells after yellow fever vaccination. TCRdb itself ran the 5' RACE reads through MiXCR, one entry per CDR3 protein. In the table there are hundreds of thousands of distinct CDR3 sequences, more than 9% of which are singletons. The sample was PBMCs, taken on the day of the yellow fever booster vaccination. Receptor source: a man younger than 45 who received the YFV17D yellow fever vaccine.

The chain links TRBV11-2 to TRBJ2-1; possibly TRBD2 for D (6 bases). V lost 5 bases to trimming and J lost 4 bases, with 21 bases between them. Germline V lookup: CDR1 SGHAT, CDR2 FQNNGV. The CDR3 runs 17 residues. CDR3 amino acids: CASSPRLASPTYNEQFF. In nucleotides, the CDR3 is TGTGCCAGCAGCCCACGGCTAGCGAGCCCGACTTACAATGAGCAGTTCTTC.

The chain combines TRBV7-2 with TRBJ2-3; either TRBD1 or TRBD2 may supply D (5 bases each). This CDR3 has 14 amino acids. Trimming removed 8 bases from V and 5 bases from J, with 17 bases in between. In germline, CDR1 is SGHTA, CDR2 FQGNSA. For the CDR3, the DNA is TGTGCCAGCGGCCGTGGGGGACCCCGAGATACGCAGTATTTT. The encoded protein is CASGRGGPRDTQYF.

The chain employs TRBV6-2 or TRBV6-3 and TRBJ1-2; D is undetermined. V was pared by 9 bases and J by 0 bases, with 14 bases between. CDR3 length: 14 amino acids. CDR1 is MNHEY, CDR2 SVGEGT, per germline. The CDR3 DNA reads as TGTGCCAGTAACTTTGGAGGAACTAACTATGGCTACACCTTC. It translates to CASNFGGTNYGYTF.

Points on this clonotype: At one end, the junction sequence differs from germline, possibly due to a read error. The chain employs TRBV4-2 and TRBJ1-2; D is perhaps TRBD1 (5 bases). Germline V gives CDR1 LGHNA, CDR2 YNFKEQ. This CDR3 has 14 amino acids. CDR3 nucleotide sequence: TGTGCCATCAGCCCAGGGCGCCCCAACTATGGCTACACCTTC. Translated, it gives CAISPGRPNYGYTF.

The J gene is TRBJ2-7, the V gene TRBV6-2 or TRBV6-3; D is perhaps TRBD1 (5 bases). The CDR3 extends over 14 amino acids. Germline V lookup: CDR1 MNHEY, CDR2 SVGEGT. Trimming took 2 bases from V and 6 from J, leaving 14 bases between them. The CDR3 region has the DNA TGTGCCAGCAGTTACCACCAGGGTGCGGCCGAGCAGTACTTC. This codes for CASSYHQGAAEQYF.

The chain is built from TRBV7-3 and TRBJ2-1; tentative D call: TRBD1 (6 bases). Trimming pared 8 bases from V and 4 bases from J, leaving 15 bases between. This CDR3 is built from 14 residues. In germline, CDR1 is SGHTA, CDR2 FQGTGA. The CDR3 reads CASSPGVGYNEQFF. In DNA, the CDR3 is TGTGCCAGCTCCCCAGGGGTTGGGTACAATGAGCAGTTCTTC.

The J gene is TRBJ1-6, the V gene TRBV2, with 8 nucleotides matching TRBD1. The CDR3 loop spans 18 amino acids. Germline CDR1 reads SNHLY; CDR2 reads FYNNEI. J gave up 4 bases and V 3 bases, and 11 bases lay outside the gene matches. CDR3 loop: CASSDGGLWTGYNSPLHF. The CDR3 DNA is TGTGCCAGCAGTGACGGGGGATTATGGACAGGGTATAATTCACCCCTCCACTTT.

This clonotype was counted only a few times. V usage is TRBV19 and J usage is TRBJ2-1; D remains ambiguous. The CDR3 sequence is 12 residues long. Trimming stripped 3 bases from V and 4 bases from J, with 4 bases between. Germline V gene sequence: CDR1 LNHDA, CDR2 SQIVND (reference sequence). DNA of the CDR3: TGTGCCAGTAGTATTCTGTACAATGAGCAGTTCTTC. Translation: CASSILYNEQFF.

This clonotype was counted many times. The rearrangement joins TRBV7-2 to TRBJ2-5; 11 positions match TRBD1. J was trimmed by 2 bases and V by 5 bases; bases with no gene match: 7. The CDR3 is 16 amino acids. In germline, CDR1 is SGHTA, CDR2 FQGNSA. Here the CDR3 DNA reads TGTGCCAGCAGCCTCGGACAGGGGGCGGGGCAAGAGACCCAGTACTTC. Translation gives CASSLGQGAGQETQYF.

The chain has TRBV2 and TRBJ2-5; TRBD1 matches 7 bases. The CDR3 contains 13 residues. The junction had 3 bases not matched to a gene; V was cut back by 6 bases and J by 2 bases. Germline V gene data show CDR1 as SNHLY and CDR2 as FYNNEI. The CDR3 DNA is TGTGCCAGCAGAACAGGGGAACAAGAGACCCAGTACTTC. It is translated as CASRTGEQETQYF.

The gene calls are TRBV20-1 and TRBJ2-2; 7 nucleotides agree with TRBD2. The CDR3 runs to 16 residues. With 0 bases clipped from V and 6 bases from J, the junction kept 10 bases outside the gene matches. Germline V gene sequence: CDR1 DFQATT, CDR2 SNEGSKA (reference sequence). CDR3 sequence: CSARDWASGTAGELFF. In DNA form, the CDR3 reads TGCAGTGCTAGAGATTGGGCTAGCGGCACAGCCGGGGAGCTGTTTTTT.

In this sample, this clonotype turned up a few times. The V gene is TRBV7-2, the J gene TRBJ2-7; 7 bases are shared with TRBD1. From germline, CDR1 is SGHTA and CDR2 FQGNSA. This CDR3 comprises 13 residues. J was trimmed by 5 bases and V by 5 bases; bases with no gene match: 6. Here the CDR3 reads CASSGDSVHEQYF. In DNA, the CDR3 is TGTGCCAGCAGCGGGGACAGTGTCCACGAGCAGTACTTC.

The V gene is TRBV28, the J gene TRBJ2-5; 9 bases line up with TRBD2. This CDR3 contains 15 residues. Germline loops: CDR1 MDHEN, CDR2 SYDVKM. V shed 4 bases, J shed 6 bases, and the junction held 9 bases outside the gene matches. CDR3 in amino acids: CASSWVREGRQTQYF. The CDR3 bases are TGTGCCAGCAGTTGGGTGCGGGAGGGCCGGCAGACCCAGTACTTC. The whole variable domain, remainder taken from reference TRBV28 and TRBJ2-5, is DVKVTQSSRYLVKRTGEKVFLECVQDMDHENMFWYRQDPGLGLRLIYFSYDVKMKEKGDIPEGYSVSREKKERFSLILESASTNQTSMYLCASSWVREGRQTQYFGPGTRLLVL.

V gene TRBV9 combines with J gene TRBJ2-5; 9 bases fit TRBD1. V trimming: 4 bases; J trimming: 4 bases; junction bases outside the gene matches: 8. The CDR3 contains 15 residues. Germline CDR1 SGDLS, CDR2 YYNGEE. The CDR3 bases are TGTGCCAGCAGCCCTGGGGACAGGGTTTTAGAGACCCAGTACTTC. The encoded protein is CASSPGDRVLETQYF.

The chain is built from TRBV6-5 and TRBJ2-7, with D unclear. This CDR3 comprises 16 residues. Trimming shortened V by 4 bases and J by 0 bases, and 16 bases separated the two germline ends. Germline V CDR1 and CDR2: MNHEY, SVGAGI. CDR3 residues: CASSSSWQAFSYEQYF. Written as DNA, the CDR3 is TGTGCCAGCAGTTCCTCTTGGCAGGCCTTCTCCTACGAGCAGTACTTC.